A selection of T cell receptor beta chains follows, all from one sample in a study of shared clonotypes between healthy human individuals. Data came from immunoSEQ multiplex PCR; TCRdb stores just in-frame clones and leaves some out. The repertoire holds fewer than 1.6 million clones, with around 98.5% as singletons. The specimen was naive CD4+ T cells sorted from blood. The source is a man aged 25 to 40 in good health. Both conserved end residues are part of each CDR3. A D gene is named only where the DNA matches it firmly. The listing skips clone size in some rows; elsewhere it reads once, few, many or a size class.

j_gene | abundance | len | d_gene | v_gene | CDR3nt | CDR3aa
TRBJ2-3 | . | 17 | TRBD2 | TRBV11-3 | TGTGCCAGCAGCTTCGGGACTAGCGCCGATAGTACAGATACGCAGTATTTT | CASSFGTSADSTDTQYF
TRBJ2-3 | . | 15 | TRBD2 | TRBV15 | TGTGCCACCAGCCAGACTAGCTCCGCGTTCGATACGCAGTATTTT | CATSQTSSAFDTQYF
TRBJ2-5 | once | 15 | . | TRBV5-3 | TGTGCCAGAAGACCTGTAGGGGTTAGCCGTCAGACCCAGTACTTC | CARRPVGVSRQTQYF
TRBJ1-1 | . | 13 | . | TRBV28 | TGTGCCAGCAGCTTACCTTCCCCGGGACCAGCTTTCTTT | CASSLPSPGPAFF
TRBJ2-3 | . | 15 | TRBD2 | TRBV5-1 | TGCGCCAGCAGCACGACGGGGGGGAGACAAGATACGCAGTATTTT | CASSTTGGRQDTQYF
TRBJ2-7 | . | 16 | TRBD2 | TRBV6-6 | TGTGCCAGCAGCCCGTGGGCAGCGGGACCATCCTACGAGCAGTACTTC | CASSPWAAGPSYEQYF
TRBJ1-3 | . | 15 | . | TRBV6-5 | TGTGCCAGCAGTTACTCGTCAAGCTCTGGAAACACCATATATTTT | CASSYSSSSGNTIYF
TRBJ2-6 | . | 16 | . | TRBV2 | TGTGCCAGCAGTGAACGTGGGAGCTCTGGGGCCAACGTCCTGACTTTC | CASSERGSSGANVLTF
TRBJ2-3 | . | 16 | . | TRBV5-1 | TGCGCCAGCAGCTCGTCATGGGGGAAACACACAGATACGCAGTATTTT | CASSSSWGKHTDTQYF
TRBJ2-7 | once | 15 | TRBD2 | TRBV18 | TGTGCCAGCTCAAACGAAGCGGGAGAGTCCTACGAGCAGTACTTC | CASSNEAGESYEQYF
TRBJ2-2 | . | 12 | . | TRBV12-5 | TGTGCTAGTGGTTTGGTTACCGGGGAGCTGTTTTTT | CASGLVTGELFF
TRBJ2-4 | . | 17 | . | TRBV18 | TGTGCCAGCTCACCTGAAAGGGGGAGCGGTTCCAAAAACATTCAGTACTTC | CASSPERGSGSKNIQYF
TRBJ2-1 | once | 16 | . | TRBV18 | TGTGCCAGCTCACACAACCGGGGCAGGGCTTCCAATGAGCAGTTCTTC | CASSHNRGRASNEQFF
TRBJ2-2 | . | 10 | . | TRBV28 | TGTGCCAGCGGCACCGGGGAGCTGTTTTTT | CASGTGELFF
TRBJ1-2 | once | 13 | . | TRBV4-1 | TGCGCCAGCAGCCCGCAGGGAGACTATGGCTACACCTTC | CASSPQGDYGYTF
TRBJ2-3 | . | 12 | . | TRBV11-2 | TGTGCCAGCATGAGCCCGGGAGATACGCAGTATTTT | CASMSPGDTQYF
TRBJ2-3 | . | 16 | . | TRBV5-4 | TGTGCCAGCATCCCCTCCGGGGCCACGGTCACAGATACGCAGTATTTT | CASIPSGATVTDTQYF
TRBJ1-2 | . | 16 | . | TRBV9 | TGTGCCAGCAGCCCGGGGGCGGGTCGGGCTAACTATGGCTACACCTTC | CASSPGAGRANYGYTF
TRBJ1-1 | . | 13 | . | TRBV5-4 | TGTGCCAGCAGCTTCCCAGAGAACACTGAAGCTTTCTTT | CASSFPENTEAFF
TRBJ1-2 | . | 16 | TRBD1 | TRBV6-5 | TGTGCCAGCAGTTACTCGGGGTCCAGGGGGCCTAGTGGCTACACCTTC | CASSYSGSRGPSGYTF
TRBJ2-1 | . | 14 | . | TRBV7-9 | TGTGCCAGCAGCTCGACTGGTGCGGGGCATGAGCAGTTCTTC | CASSSTGAGHEQFF
TRBJ2-1 | . | 14 | . | TRBV6-5 | TGTGCCAGCAGGGAACTAGGACCTCCGAATGAGCAGTTCTTC | CASRELGPPNEQFF
TRBJ2-1 | . | 14 | . | TRBV7-3 | TGTGCCAGCAGCTTAAGGGGGTCCTACAATGAGCAGTTCTTC | CASSLRGSYNEQFF
TRBJ1-2 | . | 13 | . | TRBV29-1 | TGCAGCGTTGAGGTTAACTCCAACTATGGCTACACCTTC | CSVEVNSNYGYTF